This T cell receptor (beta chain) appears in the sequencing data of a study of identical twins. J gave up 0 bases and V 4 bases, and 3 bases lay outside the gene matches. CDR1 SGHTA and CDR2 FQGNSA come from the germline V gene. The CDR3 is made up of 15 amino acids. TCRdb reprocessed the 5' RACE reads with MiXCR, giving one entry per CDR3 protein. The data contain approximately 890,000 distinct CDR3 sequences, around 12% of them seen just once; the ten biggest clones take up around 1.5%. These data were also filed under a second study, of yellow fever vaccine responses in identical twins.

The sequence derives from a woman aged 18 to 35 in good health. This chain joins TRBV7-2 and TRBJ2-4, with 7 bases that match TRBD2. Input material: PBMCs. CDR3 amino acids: CASSSSGAAKNIQYF. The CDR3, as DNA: TGTGCCAGCAGCTCGAGCGGGGCAGCCAAAAACATTCAGTACTTC.